The 3 T cell receptor beta chains given below trace back to one sample, sequenced in a study of T cell responses to AZD1222 COVID-19 vaccine. Sequenced by immunoSEQ multiplex PCR; TCRdb stores in-frame clones only, minus some. This table holds roughly 150,000 clones, 88% found once. The sample in question was peripheral blood, obtained 28 days after the second AZD1222 dose. Every receptor here comes from an adult who received the AZD1222 COVID-19 vaccine.

CDR3 amino acids: CASSRQGPSTF. For the CDR3, the DNA is TGTGCCAGCAGTCGACAGGGCCCGTCCACCTTC. This chain links TRBV6-6 with TRBJ1-2; 7 nucleotides agree with TRBD1. The V segment lost 5 bases and the J segment 13 bases; nucleotides outside the gene matches: 7. This CDR3 has 11 residues. The germline V gene has CDR1 MNHNY and CDR2 SVGAGI (reference sequence).

The V call is TRBV6-5, the J call TRBJ1-1; possibly TRBD1 for D (5 bases). The CDR3 runs 13 residues. Trimming removed 9 bases at V and 1 base at J, with 12 bases between. Germline assignment: CDR1 MNHEY and CDR2 SVGAGI. The CDR3 sequence: CASKLQENTEAFF. CDR3 nucleotides: TGTGCCAGTAAACTACAGGAGAACACTGAAGCTTTCTTT.

The genes are TRBV28 and TRBJ1-2; 9 bases match TRBD1. After removal of 6 bases from V and 4 bases from J, the junction contained 3 bases not matched to a gene. This CDR3 spans 13 amino acids. Germline V gene data show CDR1 as MDHEN and CDR2 as SYDVKM. The DNA of the CDR3 is TGTGCCAGCAGCTCGGACAGGGGCTATGGCTACACCTTC. Translated: CASSSDRGYGYTF.